One sample yielded the 22 T cell receptor beta chains listed below, sequenced in a study of blood T cell repertoires in COVID-19. Libraries were prepared by immunoSEQ multiplex PCR; TCRdb keeps only in-frame clonotypes and omits some of them. The data show 200,000 to 300,000 clones, about 90% seen once. The sample taken for sequencing was peripheral blood. The receptors were gathered from a woman in her fifties or sixties with acute or convalescent COVID-19.

The chain recombines TRBV5-1 with TRBJ1-2; D call uncertain. V was trimmed by 8 bases and J by 0 bases, leaving 14 bases between them. CDR1 and CDR2 (germline): SGHRS, YFSETQ. This CDR3 contains 14 residues. CDR3: CASRDKTTNYGYTF. The CDR3 DNA is TGCGCCAGTAGAGACAAGACGACTAACTATGGCTACACCTTC.

The chain links TRBV5-8 to TRBJ2-1, with TRBD1 identical over 8 bases. The V and J ends lost 4 bases and 5 bases, in that order; junction bases with no gene match: 8. The CDR3 has 15 amino acids. Germline V CDR1 and CDR2: SGHTS, YDEGEE. CDR3 sequence: CASSLGAGGHNEQFF. CDR3 nucleotide sequence: TGTGCCAGCAGCCTAGGAGCAGGGGGCCACAATGAGCAGTTCTTC.

The chain uses TRBV28 and TRBJ1-1; 9 positions agree with TRBD1. The germline V gene encodes CDR1 MDHEN and CDR2 SYDVKM. The V gene end was trimmed by 6 bases and the J gene end by 1 base; junction bases not matched to a gene: 3. This CDR3 has 14 residues. The CDR3 region has the DNA TGTGCCAGCAGCCCGACAGGGGGGAACACTGAAGCTTTCTTT. The encoded protein is CASSPTGGNTEAFF. The variable domain in full, with the rest retrieved from reference TRBV28 and TRBJ1-1, is DVKVTQSSRYLVKRTGEKVFLECVQDMDHENMFWYRQDPGLGLRLIYFSYDVKMKEKGDIPEGYSVSREKKERFSLILESASTNQTSMYLCASSPTGGNTEAFFGQGTRLTVV.

V usage is TRBV18 and J usage is TRBJ1-4; TRBD1 might be the D (5 bases). Germline V gene lookup returns CDR1 KGHSH and CDR2 LQKENI. The CDR3 sequence is 16 residues long. V lost 1 base and J lost 3, with 12 bases in between. CDR3 protein: CASSPRGRASNEKLFF. The CDR3 DNA sequence: TGTGCCAGCTCACCACGGGGCAGGGCTTCTAATGAAAAACTGTTTTTT. Full variable domain (rest looked up from reference TRBV18 and TRBJ1-4): NAGVMQNPRHLVRRRGQEARLRCSPMKGHSHVYWYRQLPEEGLKFMVYLQKENIIDESGMPKERFSAEFPKEGPSILRIQQVVRGDSAAYFCASSPRGRASNEKLFFGSGTQLSVL.

A single count supports this clone. J is TRBJ2-1 and V is TRBV21-1; the table assigns TRBD2, which was not confirmed against the DNA. TRBV21-1 is noted as a pseudogene. The CDR3 consists of 14 residues. CDR3 in amino acids: CASSKAMQRNEQFF. As DNA, the CDR3 is TGTGCCAGCAGCAAAGCGATGCAGCGCAATGAGCAGTTCTTC.

V is TRBV5-1 and J is TRBJ2-7; 7 bases fit TRBD2. CDR3 length: 16 residues. V was pared by 2 bases and J by 4 bases, with 12 bases of the junction left unmatched. Per germline, CDR1 SGHRS and CDR2 YFSETQ. CDR3 nucleotides: TGCGCCAGCAGCTTTGTAACTAGCGTCCCCGGGTACGAGCAGTACTTC. Protein product: CASSFVTSVPGYEQYF.

V and J are TRBV7-9 and TRBJ1-1, with D possibly being TRBD1 (6 bases). V was pared by 1 base and J by 1 base, with 10 bases between. The CDR3 extends over 15 amino acids. Looked up from germline, CDR1 is SEHNR and CDR2 is FQNEAQ (reference sequence). CDR3 coding DNA: TGTGCCAGCAGCTTAGTGGCAGGGGCGAACACTGAAGCTTTCTTT. As protein: CASSLVAGANTEAFF.

This sequence joins TRBV19 and TRBJ2-1, with D perhaps TRBD1 (9 bases). The CDR3 length is 19 residues. The germline V gene encodes CDR1 LNHDA and CDR2 SQIVND (reference sequence). Trimming shortened V by 1 base and J by 7 bases, and 26 bases separated the two germline ends. In DNA form, the CDR3 reads TGTGCCAGTAGTATAGGGGGACAGGGTTTAGCGGGACCAAGGAATGAGCAGTTCTTC. Translated, it gives CASSIGGQGLAGPRNEQFF.

The chain recombines TRBV12-3 or TRBV12-4 with TRBJ1-2; D uncertain. Trimming cost V 4 bases and J 2 bases, with 8 bases left between them. The CDR3 spans 13 residues. The CDR3 spells CASSSSVNYGYTF. The CDR3 DNA is TGTGCCAGCAGTTCTTCTGTCAACTATGGCTACACCTTC.

The chain carries TRBV28 and TRBJ2-1, with 10 bases fitting TRBD2. After removal of 5 bases from V and 9 bases from J, the junction contained 13 bases not matched to a gene. The CDR3 sequence is 16 residues long. CDR1 is MDHEN and CDR2 is SYDVKM in the germline V gene. The CDR3 region is CASSKLAGRPIGEQFF. CDR3 nucleotide sequence: TGTGCCAGCAGTAAACTAGCGGGGCGACCTATTGGTGAGCAGTTCTTC.

The chain combines TRBV18 with TRBJ2-7; the match to TRBD1 covers 10 bases. V was pared by 6 bases and J by 5 bases, with 7 bases of the junction left unmatched. CDR1 is KGHSH, CDR2 LQKENI, per germline. CDR3 size: 14 residues. The CDR3 sequence is CASSPDRGLNEQYF. The DNA for the CDR3 is TGTGCCAGCTCCCCAGACAGGGGGCTTAACGAGCAGTACTTC.

This clone was found once. The chain uses TRBV27 and TRBJ2-7, with D possibly TRBD1 on 6 matching bases. V was clipped by 5 bases and J by 0 bases, with 11 bases between them. Germline CDR1 and CDR2: MNHEY and SMNVEV (reference sequence). The CDR3 has 14 amino acids. CDR3: CASSPGTYSYEQYF. CDR3 DNA sequence: TGTGCCAGCAGTCCCGGGACATACTCCTACGAGCAGTACTTC.

This clone was counted once. The chain joins TRBV29-1 to TRBJ1-6; weak D call: TRBD1 (5 bases). Germline assignment: CDR1 SQVTM and CDR2 ANQGSEA. The V end was cut by 7 bases, the J end by 8 bases, with 15 bases between. CDR3 length: 13 residues. CDR3 region: CSATTEPDSPLHF. The CDR3 nucleotides are TGCAGCGCGACGACAGAGCCAGATTCACCCCTCCACTTT.

Comment on this clone: In the same sample, other DNA sequences code for this CDR3. The V and J genes are TRBV7-2 and TRBJ1-1; D gene unclear. The CDR3 runs 15 residues. V lost 1 base to trimming and J lost 0 bases, with 9 bases between them. Germline V gene lookup returns CDR1 SGHTA and CDR2 FQGNSA. In nucleotides, the CDR3 is TGTGCCAGCAGCTTAGGGGCAGGCATGAACACTGAAGCTTTCTTT. Amino acid sequence: CASSLGAGMNTEAFF.

This clone has just one count. The V gene is TRBV9, the J gene TRBJ2-1; 9 nucleotides align to TRBD2. The ends lost 0 bases at V and 8 bases at J; junction bases unmatched: 9. The CDR3 extends over 16 amino acids. The germline V gene has CDR1 SGDLS and CDR2 YYNGEE. The CDR3 protein is CASSVATLAGVDEQFF. Written as DNA, the CDR3 is TGTGCCAGCAGCGTAGCTACGTTAGCGGGAGTGGATGAGCAGTTCTTC.

The genes are TRBV7-9 and TRBJ2-7, with a tentative D call TRBD1 (5 bases). V lost 1 base and J 2 bases, leaving 15 bases between the germline ends. The CDR3 length is 16 residues. In germline, CDR1 is SEHNR, CDR2 FQNEAQ (reference sequence). The DNA for the CDR3 is TGTGCCAGCAGCTTAGGAAGAGAGACAGTTACCTACGAGCAGTACTTC. Protein: CASSLGRETVTYEQYF.

This sequence joins TRBV6-5 and TRBJ2-5, with 10 nucleotides matching TRBD1. J was trimmed by 4 bases and V by 5 bases; bases with no gene match: 4. Germline CDR1 is MNHEY and CDR2 is SVGAGI. The CDR3 length is 14 residues. CDR3 sequence reads: CASSIDRGLETQYF. The CDR3 coding sequence is TGTGCCAGCAGTATCGACAGGGGGCTAGAGACCCAGTACTTC.

The CDR3 region is CAISGNVNYGYTF. The DNA of the CDR3 is TGTGCCATCAGTGGTAATGTTAACTATGGCTACACCTTC. This rearrangement joins TRBV10-3 to TRBJ1-2, with D hard to call. Trimming pared 4 bases from V and 1 base from J, leaving 7 bases between. The CDR3 totals 13 residues. Germline CDR1 and CDR2: ENHRY and SYGVKD.

The genes are TRBV27 and TRBJ1-2; TRBD1 aligns across 12 bases. The germline V gene encodes CDR1 MNHEY and CDR2 SMNVEV (reference sequence). The CDR3 has 17 amino acids. The V gene end was trimmed by 5 bases and the J gene end by 2 bases; junction bases not matched to a gene: 9. The CDR3 sequence is CASSLNRGQGANYGYTF. CDR3 bases: TGTGCCAGCAGTCTAAACCGGGGACAGGGGGCGAACTATGGCTACACCTTC.

The chain employs TRBV29-1 and TRBJ1-2; weak D call: TRBD1 (5 bases). Looked up from germline, CDR1 is SQVTM and CDR2 is ANQGSEA. The V gene lost 0 bases and the J gene lost 1 base, with 12 bases spanning the gap. This CDR3 contains 15 residues. In DNA, the CDR3 is TGCAGCGTTGAAGATTCAGGGTACTATAACTATGGCTACACCTTC. The encoded protein is CSVEDSGYYNYGYTF. Using reference TRBV29-1 and TRBJ1-2 for the parts outside the CDR3, the full variable domain is SAVISQKPSRDICQRGTSLTIQCQVDSQVTMMFWYRQQPGQSLTLIATANQGSEATYESGFVIDKFPISRPNLTFSTLTVSNMSPEDSSIYLCSVEDSGYYNYGYTFGSGTRLTVV.

There are a few counts of this clone. This chain links TRBV5-5 with TRBJ1-3, with a weak D call TRBD1 (6 bases). Germline CDR1 is SGHKS and CDR2 is YYEKEE (reference sequence). V lost 1 base to trimming and J lost 0 bases, with 14 bases between them. This CDR3 region has 17 residues. The CDR3 is CASSLKGTDSSGNTIYF. The CDR3 nucleotides read TGTGCCAGCAGCTTGAAAGGTACGGACAGCTCTGGAAACACCATATATTTT.

The chain uses TRBV27 and TRBJ2-7; TRBD1 aligns across 9 bases. V was pared by 6 bases and J by 3 bases, with 12 bases of the junction left unmatched. This CDR3 is built from 16 residues. Germline-derived CDR1 and CDR2 are MNHEY and SMNVEV (reference sequence). The CDR3 DNA reads TGTGCCAGCAGCACCGGGACAGGGCGGGGGCTCTACGAGCAGTACTTC. It is translated as CASSTGTGRGLYEQYF.